The source of this T cell receptor (beta chain) is a study of shared clonotypes between healthy human individuals. Background on the study: Each donor's CD4 naive and CD4 memory cells filled three plates apiece, CD8 naive two, and CD8 memory one.

Authors' processing steps: Because ImmunoSEQ provided only junction sequences with no quality scores, the filtering differed. Libraries were prepared by immunoSEQ multiplex PCR; TCRdb keeps only in-frame clonotypes and omits some of them. That table is the source of V, J and clone size, and D and trimming were worked out from the DNA. The sample lists 2 million to 2.5 million clones, approximately 90% seen once, with around 0.4% in the top ten. Negatively enriched CD4+ T cells were divided by CD45RA into naive and memory. Study-level points and caveats: For sorted subsets, rarefaction showed incomplete sequencing despite large depth.

This clone has only one observation. The antigen is undetermined. This sample includes further DNA sequences coding for the same CDR3. The receptor comes from a young man in good health. Some clones in this sample may be carry-over from other donors' samples. The sample comprised naive CD4+ T cells from PBMCs. Subset noted: CD45RA+ positively selected.

As DNA, the CDR3 is TGCGCCAGCAGCTTGGCGGGGAATGAGCAGTTCTTC. It encodes CASSLAGNEQFF. The chain combines TRBV5-1 with TRBJ2-1; D possibly corresponds to TRBD2 (5 bases). The CDR3 is 12 amino acids. The V end lost 0 bases, the J end lost 7 bases, and 5 bases lay between the germline ends. The germline V gene encodes CDR1 SGHRS and CDR2 YFSETQ.